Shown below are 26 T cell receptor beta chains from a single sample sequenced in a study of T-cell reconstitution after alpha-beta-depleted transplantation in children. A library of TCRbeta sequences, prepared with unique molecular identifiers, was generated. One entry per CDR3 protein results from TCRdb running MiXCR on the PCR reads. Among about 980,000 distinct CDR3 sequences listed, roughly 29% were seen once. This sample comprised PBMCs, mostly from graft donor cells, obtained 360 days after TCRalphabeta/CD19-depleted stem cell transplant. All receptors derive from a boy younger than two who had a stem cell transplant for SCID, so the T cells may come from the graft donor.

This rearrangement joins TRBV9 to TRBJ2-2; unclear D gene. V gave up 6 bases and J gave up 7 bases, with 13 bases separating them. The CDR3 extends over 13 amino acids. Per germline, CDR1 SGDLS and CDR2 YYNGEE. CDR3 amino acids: CASTPRPGGELFF. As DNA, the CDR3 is TGTGCCAGCACCCCGCGTCCGGGCGGGGAGCTGTTTTTT. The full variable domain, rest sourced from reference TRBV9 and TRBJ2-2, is DSGVTQTPKHLITATGQRVTLRCSPRSGDLSVYWYQQSLDQGLQFLIQYYNGEERAKGNILERFSAQQFPDLHSELNLSSLELGDSALYFCASTPRPGGELFFGEGSRLTVL.

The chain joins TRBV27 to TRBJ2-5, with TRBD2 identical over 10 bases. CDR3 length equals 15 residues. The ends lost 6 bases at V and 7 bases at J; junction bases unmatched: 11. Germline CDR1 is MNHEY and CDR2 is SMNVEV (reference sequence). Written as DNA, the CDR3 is TGTGCCAGCAGGGAGCTAGCGGGGGCACGAGCGACCCAGTACTTC. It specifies CASRELAGARATQYF.

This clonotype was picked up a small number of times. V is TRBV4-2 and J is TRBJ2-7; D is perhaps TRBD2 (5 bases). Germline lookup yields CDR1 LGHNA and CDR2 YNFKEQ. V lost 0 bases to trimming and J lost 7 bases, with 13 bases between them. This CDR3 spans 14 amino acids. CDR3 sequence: CASSQDVGSGEQYF. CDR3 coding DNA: TGTGCCAGCAGCCAAGATGTCGGGTCGGGGGAGCAGTACTTC.

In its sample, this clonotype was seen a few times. CDR3 sequence reads: CASTALPTYNEQFF. The CDR3 nucleotides are TGTGCCAGCACTGCCCTACCAACTTACAATGAGCAGTTCTTC. This sequence joins TRBV28 and TRBJ2-1; D is unclear. Germline V CDR1 and CDR2: MDHEN, SYDVKM. V lost 7 bases and J lost 4, with 14 bases in between. The CDR3 consists of 14 residues. Full variable domain (remainder filled in from reference TRBV28 and TRBJ2-1): DVKVTQSSRYLVKRTGEKVFLECVQDMDHENMFWYRQDPGLGLRLIYFSYDVKMKEKGDIPEGYSVSREKKERFSLILESASTNQTSMYLCASTALPTYNEQFFGPGTRLTVL.

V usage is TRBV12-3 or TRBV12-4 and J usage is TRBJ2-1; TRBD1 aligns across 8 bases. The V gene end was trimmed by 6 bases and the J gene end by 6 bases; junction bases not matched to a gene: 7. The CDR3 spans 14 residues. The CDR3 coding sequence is TGTGCCAGCAGCCTTTGGACAGGGTCCAATGAGCAGTTCTTC. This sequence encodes CASSLWTGSNEQFF.

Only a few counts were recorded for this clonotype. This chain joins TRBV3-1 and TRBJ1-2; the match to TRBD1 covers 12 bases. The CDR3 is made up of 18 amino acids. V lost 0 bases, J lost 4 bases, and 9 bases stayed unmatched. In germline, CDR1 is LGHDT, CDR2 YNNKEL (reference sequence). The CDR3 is CASSQEWDRGRLGYGYTF. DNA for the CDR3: TGTGCCAGCAGCCAAGAGTGGGACAGGGGGCGCTTAGGCTATGGCTACACCTTC.

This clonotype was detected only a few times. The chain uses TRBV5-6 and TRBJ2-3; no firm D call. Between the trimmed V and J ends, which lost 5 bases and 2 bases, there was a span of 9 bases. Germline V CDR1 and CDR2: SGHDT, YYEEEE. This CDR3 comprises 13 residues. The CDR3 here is CASRTLPTDTQYF. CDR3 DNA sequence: TGTGCCAGCAGGACATTGCCCACAGATACGCAGTATTTT.

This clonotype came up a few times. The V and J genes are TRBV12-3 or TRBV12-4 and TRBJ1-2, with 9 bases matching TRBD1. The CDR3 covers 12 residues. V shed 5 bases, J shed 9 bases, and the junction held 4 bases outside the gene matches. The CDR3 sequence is CASSRQGVSYTF. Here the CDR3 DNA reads TGTGCCAGCAGTCGACAGGGGGTTAGCTACACCTTC.

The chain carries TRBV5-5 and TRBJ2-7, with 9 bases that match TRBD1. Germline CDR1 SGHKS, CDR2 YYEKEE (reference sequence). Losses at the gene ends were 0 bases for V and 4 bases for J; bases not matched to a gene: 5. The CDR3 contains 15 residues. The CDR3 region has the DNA TGTGCCAGCAGCTTGGGACAGGGGGAATTGTACGAGCAGTACTTC. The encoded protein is CASSLGQGELYEQYF.

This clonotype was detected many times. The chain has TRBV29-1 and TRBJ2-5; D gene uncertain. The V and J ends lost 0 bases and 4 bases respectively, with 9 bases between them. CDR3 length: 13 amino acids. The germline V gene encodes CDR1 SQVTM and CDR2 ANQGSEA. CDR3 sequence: CSVEDLNGETQYF. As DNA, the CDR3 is TGCAGCGTTGAAGATCTTAACGGAGAGACCCAGTACTTC.

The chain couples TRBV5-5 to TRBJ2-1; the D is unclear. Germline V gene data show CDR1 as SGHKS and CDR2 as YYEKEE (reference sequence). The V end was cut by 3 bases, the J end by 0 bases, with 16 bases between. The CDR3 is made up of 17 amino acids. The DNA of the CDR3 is TGTGCCAGCAGCTCCCTACTAAACAGAGTCTCCTACAATGAGCAGTTCTTC. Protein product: CASSSLLNRVSYNEQFF.

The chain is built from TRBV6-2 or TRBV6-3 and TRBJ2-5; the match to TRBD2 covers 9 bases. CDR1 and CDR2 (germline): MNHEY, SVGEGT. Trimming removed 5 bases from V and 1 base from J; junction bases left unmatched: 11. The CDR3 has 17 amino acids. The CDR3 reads CASSTRRRGGTQETQYF. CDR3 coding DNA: TGTGCCAGCAGTACTCGGAGGCGGGGGGGGACCCAAGAGACCCAGTACTTC.

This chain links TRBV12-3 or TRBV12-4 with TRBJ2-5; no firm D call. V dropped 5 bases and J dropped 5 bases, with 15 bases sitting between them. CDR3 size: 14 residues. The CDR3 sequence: CASSAATGWETQYF. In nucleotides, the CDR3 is TGTGCCAGCAGTGCTGCAACTGGCTGGGAGACCCAGTACTTC.

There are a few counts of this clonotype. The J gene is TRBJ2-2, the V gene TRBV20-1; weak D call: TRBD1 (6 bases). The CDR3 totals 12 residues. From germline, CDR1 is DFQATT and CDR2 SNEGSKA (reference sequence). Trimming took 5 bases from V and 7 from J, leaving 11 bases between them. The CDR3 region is CSAQGLLGELFF. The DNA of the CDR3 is TGCAGTGCTCAGGGGTTACTCGGGGAGCTGTTTTTT.

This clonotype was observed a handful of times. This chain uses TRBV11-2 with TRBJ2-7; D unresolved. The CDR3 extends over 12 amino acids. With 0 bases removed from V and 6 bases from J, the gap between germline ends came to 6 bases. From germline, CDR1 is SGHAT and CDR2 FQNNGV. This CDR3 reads CASSLELSEQYF. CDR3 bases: TGTGCCAGCAGCTTAGAATTAAGCGAGCAGTACTTC.

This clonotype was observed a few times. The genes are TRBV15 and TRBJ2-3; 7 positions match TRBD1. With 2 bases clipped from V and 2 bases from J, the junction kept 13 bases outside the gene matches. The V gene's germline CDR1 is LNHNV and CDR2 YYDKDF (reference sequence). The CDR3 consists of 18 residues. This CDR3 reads CATSRYQTGTPITDTQYF. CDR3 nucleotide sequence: TGTGCCACCAGCAGATATCAGACAGGGACCCCAATCACAGATACGCAGTATTTT.

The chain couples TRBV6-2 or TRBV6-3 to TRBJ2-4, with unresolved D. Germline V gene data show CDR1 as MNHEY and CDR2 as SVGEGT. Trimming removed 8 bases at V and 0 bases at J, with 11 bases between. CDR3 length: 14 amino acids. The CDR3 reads CASGATLAKNIQYF. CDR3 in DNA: TGTGCCAGCGGAGCGACACTAGCCAAAAACATTCAGTACTTC.

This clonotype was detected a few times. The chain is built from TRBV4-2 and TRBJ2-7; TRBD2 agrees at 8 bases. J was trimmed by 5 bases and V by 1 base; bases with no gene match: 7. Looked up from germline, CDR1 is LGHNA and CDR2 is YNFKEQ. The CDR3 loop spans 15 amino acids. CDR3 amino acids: CASSQVSGARDEQYF. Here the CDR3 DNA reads TGTGCCAGCAGCCAAGTTAGCGGGGCCCGCGACGAGCAGTACTTC.

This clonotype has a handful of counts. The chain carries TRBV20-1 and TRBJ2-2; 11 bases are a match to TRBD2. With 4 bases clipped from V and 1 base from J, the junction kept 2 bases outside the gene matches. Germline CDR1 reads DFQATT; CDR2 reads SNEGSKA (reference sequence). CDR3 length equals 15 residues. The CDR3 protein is CSATGLAGNTGELFF. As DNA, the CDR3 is TGCAGTGCTACCGGACTAGCGGGGAACACCGGGGAGCTGTTTTTT.

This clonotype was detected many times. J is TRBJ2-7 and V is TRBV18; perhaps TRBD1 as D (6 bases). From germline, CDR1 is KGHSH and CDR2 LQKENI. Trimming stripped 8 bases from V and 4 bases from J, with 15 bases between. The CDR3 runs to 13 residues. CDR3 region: CASSPPGDYEQYF. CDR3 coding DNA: TGTGCCAGCAGTCCCCCAGGGGATTACGAGCAGTACTTC.

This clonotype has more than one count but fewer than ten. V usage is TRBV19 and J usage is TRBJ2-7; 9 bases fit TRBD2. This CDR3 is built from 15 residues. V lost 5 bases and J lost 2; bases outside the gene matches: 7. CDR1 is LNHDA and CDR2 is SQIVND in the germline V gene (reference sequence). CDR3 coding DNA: TGTGCCAGTAGTTGGGCACTAGCGGGTCCCTACGAGCAGTACTTC. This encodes CASSWALAGPYEQYF.

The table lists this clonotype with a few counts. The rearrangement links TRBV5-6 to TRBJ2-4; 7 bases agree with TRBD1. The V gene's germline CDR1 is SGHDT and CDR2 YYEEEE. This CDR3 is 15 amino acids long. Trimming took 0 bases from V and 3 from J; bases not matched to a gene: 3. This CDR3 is CASSLDWDSKNIQYF. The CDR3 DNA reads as TGTGCCAGCAGCTTGGACTGGGACAGCAAAAACATTCAGTACTTC.

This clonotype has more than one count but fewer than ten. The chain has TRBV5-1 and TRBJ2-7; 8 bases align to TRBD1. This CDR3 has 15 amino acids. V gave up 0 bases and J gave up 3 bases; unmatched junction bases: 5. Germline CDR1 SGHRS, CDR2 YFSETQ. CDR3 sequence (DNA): TGCGCCAGCAGCTTGGATGACAGGGGTGTCTACGAGCAGTACTTC. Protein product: CASSLDDRGVYEQYF.

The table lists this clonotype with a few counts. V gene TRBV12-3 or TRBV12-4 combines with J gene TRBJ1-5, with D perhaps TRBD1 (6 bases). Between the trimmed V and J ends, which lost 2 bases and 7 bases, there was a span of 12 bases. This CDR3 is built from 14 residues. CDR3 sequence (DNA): TGTGCCAGCAGTTTAATCGGGGGGGCGCAGCCCCAGCATTTT. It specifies CASSLIGGAQPQHF.

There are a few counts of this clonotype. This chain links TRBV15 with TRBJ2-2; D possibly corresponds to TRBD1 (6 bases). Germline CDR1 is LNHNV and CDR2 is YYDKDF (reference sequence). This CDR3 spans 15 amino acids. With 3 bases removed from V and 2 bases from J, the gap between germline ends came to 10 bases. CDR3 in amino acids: CATSSRGTNTGELFF. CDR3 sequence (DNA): TGTGCCACCAGCAGTAGGGGGACAAACACCGGGGAGCTGTTTTTT. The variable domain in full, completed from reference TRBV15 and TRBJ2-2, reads DAMVIQNPRYQVTQFGKPVTLSCSQTLNHNVMYWYQQKSSQAPKLLFHYYDKDFNNEADTPDNFQSRRPNTSFCFLDIRSPGLGDTAMYLCATSSRGTNTGELFFGEGSRLTVL.

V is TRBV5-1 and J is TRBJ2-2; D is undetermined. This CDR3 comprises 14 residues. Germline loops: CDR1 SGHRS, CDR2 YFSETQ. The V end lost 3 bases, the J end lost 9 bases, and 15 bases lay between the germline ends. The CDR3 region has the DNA TGCGCCAGCAGCTCCTCCCTCCGGTCCCGGGAGCTGTTTTTT. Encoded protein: CASSSSLRSRELFF.